This TCR beta chain derives from a study of CD8+ T cells in alopecia areata. Indicated treatment: oral pan-JAK inhibitor, 5-10 mg twice daily. Investigators isolated RNA and reverse transcribed it into cDNA to act as the sequencing template. Produced via immunoSEQ multiplex PCR; TCRdb's table is partial and in-frame only. In the table there are 50,000 to 65,000 clones, roughly 46% of which are singletons. Regarding the study as a whole: Affected scalp, especially in alopecia totalis/universalis, had a higher clonality than normal scalp did. Scalp specimens additionally yield sequences from normal skin's resident alphabeta T cells. Uncertainty about whether baseline CD8+ expansion is linked to response remains, with one nonresponder.

As to this clone: Its cognate antigen is unknown.

The receptor was isolated from a human donor with alopecia areata. The specimen was CD8+ T cells sorted from blood, collected at approximately week 36, from a patient treated with tofacitinib.

Here the CDR3 reads CASSLTGPTNEQFF. CDR3 nucleotide sequence: TGTGCCAGCAGCTTAACGGGGCCAACCAATGAGCAGTTCTTC. The chain joins TRBV7-3 to TRBJ2-1, with a weak D call TRBD1 (5 bases). V was shortened by 0 bases and J by 6 bases, with 9 bases between the two germline ends. Germline V lookup: CDR1 SGHTA, CDR2 FQGTGA. There are 14 residues in the CDR3.